This T cell receptor beta chain was identified during a study of vaccination and CD4 T cells after COVID-19. Across the whole study: The convalescent population consisted of six males and four females, two of whom were of Hispanic ethnicity. Samples were taken after vaccination, a median of around 78 days after dose two, with a range of 14 to 241.

Looked up from germline, CDR1 is SEHNR and CDR2 is FQNEAQ (reference sequence). V was trimmed by 3 bases and J by 4 bases, leaving 9 bases between them. The CDR3 spans 13 residues. Treatment denoted: approximately nine-day PBMC culture with coronavirus spike peptide pools or control peptides (ViraFEST assay). TCRs were sequenced by ViraFEST after antigen-specific T cells had been expanded with peptide pools. On this clonotype itself: The antigen is not known.

Oncomine TCR Beta short-read sequencing was applied to DNA from cultured CD4+ T cells. It was cultured CD4+ T cells from which genomic DNA was extracted. TCRdb redid the calling of the PCR reads with MiXCR, one entry per CDR3 protein. The sample holds about 20,000 distinct CDR3 sequences, 52% seen once. The source is a human donor who had recovered from COVID-19. Sequenced sample: CD4+ T cells from blood, cultured in vitro. The V and J genes are TRBV7-9 and TRBJ1-1; D not certain. CDR3 amino acids: CASSLADVTEAFF. The DNA for the CDR3 is TGTGCCAGCAGCTTGGCAGATGTCACTGAAGCTTTCTTT.